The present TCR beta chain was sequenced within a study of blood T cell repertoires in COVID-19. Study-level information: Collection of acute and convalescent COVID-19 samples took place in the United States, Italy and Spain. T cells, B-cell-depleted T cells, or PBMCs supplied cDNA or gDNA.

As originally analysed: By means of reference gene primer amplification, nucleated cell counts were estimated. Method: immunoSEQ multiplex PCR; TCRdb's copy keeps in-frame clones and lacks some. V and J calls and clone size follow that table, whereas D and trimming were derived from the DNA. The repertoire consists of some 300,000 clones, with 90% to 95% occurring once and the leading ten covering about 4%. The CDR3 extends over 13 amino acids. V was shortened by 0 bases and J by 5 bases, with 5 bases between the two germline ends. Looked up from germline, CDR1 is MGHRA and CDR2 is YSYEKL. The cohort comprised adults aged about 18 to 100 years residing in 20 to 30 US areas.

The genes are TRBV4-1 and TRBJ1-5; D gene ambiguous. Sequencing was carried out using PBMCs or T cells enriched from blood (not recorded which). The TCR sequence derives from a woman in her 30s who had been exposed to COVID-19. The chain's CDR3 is CASSQEADQPQHF. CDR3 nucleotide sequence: TGCGCCAGCAGCCAAGAGGCTGATCAGCCCCAGCATTTT.